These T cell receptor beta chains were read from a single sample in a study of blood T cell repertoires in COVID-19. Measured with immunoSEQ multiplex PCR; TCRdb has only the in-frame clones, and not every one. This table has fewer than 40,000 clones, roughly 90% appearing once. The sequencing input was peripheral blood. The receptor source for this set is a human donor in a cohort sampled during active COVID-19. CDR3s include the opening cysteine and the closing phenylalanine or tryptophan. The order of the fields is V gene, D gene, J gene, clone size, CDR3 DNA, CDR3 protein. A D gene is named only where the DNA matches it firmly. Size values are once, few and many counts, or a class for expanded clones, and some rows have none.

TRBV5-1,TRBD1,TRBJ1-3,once,TGCGCCAGCACCGCTACTTCAGGGGGAGGTGGAAACACCATATATTTT,CASTATSGGGGNTIYF
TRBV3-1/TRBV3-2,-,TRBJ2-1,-,TGTGCCAGCAGCCACGACGGTGGAGGGAGGTTCTTC,CASSHDGGGRFF
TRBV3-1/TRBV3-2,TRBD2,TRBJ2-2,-,TGTGCCAGCAGCCACCTTAGCGGGGGGGCCGGGGAGCTGTTTTTT,CASSHLSGGAGELFF
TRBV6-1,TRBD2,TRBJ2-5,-,TGTGCCAGCAGTGAAGTCTCTAGCGGAGGCGGGACCCAGTACTTC,CASSEVSSGGGTQYF
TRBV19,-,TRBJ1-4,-,TGTGCCAGTAGTATCAGGACAACTAATGAAAAACTGTTTTTT,CASSIRTTNEKLFF
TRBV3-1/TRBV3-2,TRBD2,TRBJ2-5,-,TGTGCCAGCAGCCAAGGAGTAGCGGGGGTTCAAGAGACCCAGTACTTC,CASSQGVAGVQETQYF
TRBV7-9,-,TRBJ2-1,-,TGTGCCAGCAGCTCTTTAGCAAGCTCCTACAATGAGCAGTTCTTC,CASSSLASSYNEQFF
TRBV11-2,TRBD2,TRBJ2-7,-,TGTGCCAGCAGCTTAGGCGCTAGCGGTTCGCACGAGCAGTACTTC,CASSLGASGSHEQYF
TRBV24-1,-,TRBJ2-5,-,TGTGCCACCAGTGATCCGGGGAGCAGGCGAGAGACCCAGTACTTC,CATSDPGSRRETQYF
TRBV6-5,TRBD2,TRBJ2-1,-,TGTGCCAGCAGTCGTGGGACTAGCGGGAGCAATGAGCAGTTCTTC,CASSRGTSGSNEQFF
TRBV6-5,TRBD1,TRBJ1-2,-,TGTGCCAGCATGGGACAGGGGGCAAACTATGGCTACACCTTC,CASMGQGANYGYTF
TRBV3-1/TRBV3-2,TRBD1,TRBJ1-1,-,TGTGCCAGCAGCCTGGCGCCAGGGGGCCAGACTGAAGCTTTCTTT,CASSLAPGGQTEAFF
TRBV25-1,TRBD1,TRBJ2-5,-,TGTGCCAGCAGTAGGGACAGGGGGCTCGATGAGACCCAGTACTTC,CASSRDRGLDETQYF
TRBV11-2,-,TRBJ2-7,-,TGTGCCAGCAGCTTAGTTGTGGACACGTCCTACGAGCAGTACTTC,CASSLVVDTSYEQYF
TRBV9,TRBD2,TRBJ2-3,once,TGTGCCAGCAGCGTAGAATTAGCGGGGGGCACTCTCACAGATACGCAGTATTTT,CASSVELAGGTLTDTQYF
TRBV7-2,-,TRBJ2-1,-,TGTGCCAGCAGCTTAGTATTGGGAGGCTCCCGGAATGAGCAGTTCTTC,CASSLVLGGSRNEQFF
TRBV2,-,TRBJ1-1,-,TGTGCCAGCAGCCTCGGGGGGTCCACTGAAGCTTTCTTT,CASSLGGSTEAFF
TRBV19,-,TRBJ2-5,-,TGTGCCAGTAGCCGCGGGGAGTGGAGCCAAGAGACCCAGTACTTC,CASSRGEWSQETQYF
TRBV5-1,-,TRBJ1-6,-,TGCGCCAGCAGCTTGGATCTAGCGGGCAATTCACCCCTCCACTTT,CASSLDLAGNSPLHF
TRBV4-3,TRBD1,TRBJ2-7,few,TGCGCCAGCAGCCAAGCAAGCCAGGGGGCATACGAGCAGTACTTC,CASSQASQGAYEQYF
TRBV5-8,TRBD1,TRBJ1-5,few,TGTGCCAGCAGCTTCCGGACAGGGGTAATAAGTCAGCCCCAGCATTTT,CASSFRTGVISQPQHF
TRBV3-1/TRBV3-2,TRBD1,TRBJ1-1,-,TGTGCCAGCAGCCAAGCGGGACAGATGAACACTGAAGCTTTCTTT,CASSQAGQMNTEAFF
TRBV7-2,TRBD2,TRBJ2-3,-,TGTGCCAGCAGCCAATTAGCGGGGCCCGGGGATACGCAGTATTTT,CASSQLAGPGDTQYF
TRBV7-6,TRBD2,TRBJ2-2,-,TGTGCCAGCAGCCAACAAGCGGGAGGGAACACCGGGGAGCTGTTTTTT,CASSQQAGGNTGELFF
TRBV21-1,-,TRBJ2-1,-,TGTGCCAGCAGCAAATTACTAGCGGGAGGGTTCGATGAGCAGTTCTTC,CASSKLLAGGFDEQFF
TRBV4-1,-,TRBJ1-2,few,TGCGCCAGCAGCCTCACCGCCGGGACATACTATGGCTACACCTTC,CASSLTAGTYYGYTF
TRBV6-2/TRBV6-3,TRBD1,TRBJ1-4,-,TGTGCCAGCAGTTACCCACCTGGGGACAGGGGAAGAGAGAATGAAAAACTGTTTTTT,CASSYPPGDRGRENEKLFF
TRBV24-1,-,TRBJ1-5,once,TGTGCCACCAGTGACTCTGGACAGAGTCAGCCCCAGCATTTT,CATSDSGQSQPQHF
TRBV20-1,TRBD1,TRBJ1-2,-,TGCAGTGCTAGTCAGGGGGACAGCCTCGGTGGCTACACCTTC,CSASQGDSLGGYTF
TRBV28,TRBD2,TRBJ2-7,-,TGTGCCAGCAGTTTATGGGGGACTAGCGGATACCCCTACGAGCAGTACTTC,CASSLWGTSGYPYEQYF
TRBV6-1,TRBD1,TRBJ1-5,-,TGTGCCAGCAGTGGAGCCACAGGGGGCAGTCAGCCCCAGCATTTT,CASSGATGGSQPQHF
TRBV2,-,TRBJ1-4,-,TGTGCCAGCAGCCGGGACTTGGGTGAAAAACTGTTTTTT,CASSRDLGEKLFF
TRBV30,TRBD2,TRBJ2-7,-,TGTGCCTGGAGCCGGTCCCCGGGAGGCTACGAGCAGTACTTC,CAWSRSPGGYEQYF
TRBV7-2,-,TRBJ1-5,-,TGTGCCAGCAGCCCAGAGGGTCGGGGATTTAAGCCCCAGCATTTT,CASSPEGRGFKPQHF
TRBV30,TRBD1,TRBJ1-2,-,TGTGCCTGGGAAGTCGACAGGGTCTATGGCTACACCTTC,CAWEVDRVYGYTF
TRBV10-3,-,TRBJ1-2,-,TGTGCCATCAGTACAGGGTCGGACTATGGCTACACCTTC,CAISTGSDYGYTF
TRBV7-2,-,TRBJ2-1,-,TGTGCCAGCAGCCCCAACTTGGACTCCTTCTCCTACAATGAGCAGTTCTTC,CASSPNLDSFSYNEQFF
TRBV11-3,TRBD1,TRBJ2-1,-,TGTGCCAGCAGCTTAGACAGGGGGCGGGATGAGCAGTTCTTC,CASSLDRGRDEQFF
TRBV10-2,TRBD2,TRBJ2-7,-,TGCGCCAGCAGTGCTACTAGCGGGGCACCCTACGAGCAGTACTTC,CASSATSGAPYEQYF
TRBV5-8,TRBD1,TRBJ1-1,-,TGTGCCAGCAGCTTGAGGACAGGGTCAGCTTTCTTT,CASSLRTGSAFF
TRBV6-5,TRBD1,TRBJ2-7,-,TGTGCCAGCAGCACCGGGACAGGTCCCTACGAGCAGTACTTC,CASSTGTGPYEQYF